This TCR beta chain comes out of a study of shared clonotypes between healthy human individuals. This table comes from immunoSEQ multiplex PCR, and its TCRdb copy is limited to in-frame clones, with some not included. The sample contains roughly 220,000 clones, about 65% of which appear only once. The sequenced material came from memory CD4+ T cells sorted from blood. Subset denoted: CD45RA-negative fraction. The clonotype comes from a man aged 25-45 years in good health.

CDR3 sequence: CASSLPTGVRMNTEAFF. The CDR3, as DNA: TGCGCCAGCAGCCTCCCAACAGGGGTTAGAATGAACACTGAAGCTTTCTTT. This chain links TRBV5-1 with TRBJ1-1; 7 nucleotides align to TRBD1. V trimming: 4 bases; J trimming: 0 bases; junction bases outside the gene matches: 12. Germline CDR1 and CDR2: SGHRS and YFSETQ. CDR3 size: 17 residues.